Here is one T cell receptor beta chain with its context. What it binds is unknown. This sample stems from a study of molecular identifiers for immune sequencing clone quantification. Study-wide results and caveats: Over 97% of effector molecules, but under 1% in naive cells, were held by clones with more than 20 RNA copies.

V was pared by 5 bases and J by 0 bases, with 15 bases between. The CDR3 extends over 16 amino acids. CDR1 is MDHEN, CDR2 SYDVKM, per germline. Previously published methods and listed TCR primers were used for the bulk TCR libraries. TCRdb re-called the PCR reads through MiXCR, storing one row per CDR3 protein. The sample lists 6,000 to 9,500 distinct CDR3 sequences; roughly a third were seen once. For naive CD8 T cells, sorting used the CD8+CD4-CCR7+CD45RA+ phenotype. The chain uses TRBV28 and TRBJ2-3; D is undetermined. Sequenced input: naive CD8+ T cells from blood, with Jurkat cell RNA spiked in. The subset was: FACS-sorted CD8+CD4-CCR7+CD45RA+ naive T cells. The clonotype originates from a human donor in good health. Some libraries in this study had Jurkat cell RNA spiked in. The chain's CDR3 is CASSPLVSTSTDTQYF. The CDR3 DNA sequence: TGTGCCAGCAGTCCACTGGTCAGCACTAGCACAGATACGCAGTATTTT.